A selection of T cell receptor beta chains follows, all from one sample in a study of cytomegalovirus exposure and HLA in healthy donors. Generated by immunoSEQ multiplex PCR, the TCRdb table keeps only in-frame clones and is missing some. The sample has 150,000 to 200,000 clones, 75% to 90% seen once. The sample taken for sequencing was PBMCs. These receptor sequences come from a man younger than 35 in good health and CMV-seropositive. Both conserved end residues are part of each CDR3. The order of the fields is clone size, D gene, J gene, V gene, CDR3 protein, CDR3 DNA. A D gene is named only where the DNA matches it firmly. Clone size is stated in some rows and not others, as once, few, many or a class when expanded.

NA NA TRBJ2-7 TRBV7-5 CARRCQGSSYEQYF TGTGCCAGAAGGTGTCAGGGGAGCTCCTACGAGCAGTACTTC
NA NA TRBJ2-3 TRBV9 CASSAQTSADTQYF TGTGCCAGCAGCGCCCAGACTAGTGCAGATACGCAGTATTTT
NA TRBD2 TRBJ2-3 TRBV5-1 CASSLGLAGGGGPDTQYF TGCGCCAGCAGCTTGGGACTAGCGGGAGGAGGGGGACCAGATACGCAGTATTTT
NA NA TRBJ2-7 TRBV19 CASSLGTFNEQYF TGTGCCAGTAGTCTAGGGACATTTAACGAGCAGTACTTC
NA TRBD2 TRBJ2-3 TRBV9 CASSVGLAGKGETDTQYF TGTGCCAGCAGCGTCGGCCTAGCGGGAAAAGGAGAAACAGATACGCAGTATTTT
NA TRBD1 TRBJ2-5 TRBV6-1 CASSEAGQVQETQYF TGTGCCAGCAGTGAAGCGGGACAGGTCCAAGAGACCCAGTACTTC
NA NA TRBJ1-2 TRBV7-2 CASSLTRSAGGHGYTF TGTGCCAGCAGTTTAACACGGTCGGCCGGGGGACATGGCTACACCTTC
NA TRBD1 TRBJ2-2 TRBV28 CASRTGANTGELFF TGTGCCAGTAGGACAGGAGCCAACACCGGGGAGCTGTTTTTT
NA TRBD2 TRBJ2-7 TRBV6-5 CASSYTLAGAYEQYF TGTGCCAGCAGTTATACCCTAGCGGGAGCCTACGAGCAGTACTTC
NA TRBD1 TRBJ2-7 TRBV7-3 CASSLTGRGPTYEQYF TGTGCCAGCTCCCTAACCGGCAGGGGGCCGACCTACGAGCAGTACTTC
NA NA TRBJ1-5 TRBV28 CASSRGGVGNQPQHF TGTGCCAGCAGTCGCGGGGGAGTAGGCAATCAGCCCCAGCATTTT
NA NA TRBJ2-1 TRBV6-1 CASSVNWSSYNEQFF TGTGCCAGCAGTGTGAACTGGAGCTCCTACAATGAGCAGTTCTTC
once NA TRBJ2-5 TRBV5-1 CASSLNVGGHGETQYF TGCGCCAGCAGCTTGAACGTTGGGGGCCATGGGGAGACCCAGTACTTC
few TRBD2 TRBJ2-2 TRBV6-4 CASSDTSGNTGELFF TGTGCCAGCAGTGACACTAGCGGGAACACCGGGGAGCTGTTTTTT
NA TRBD1 TRBJ2-1 TRBV7-3 CASSPGTGTGNEQFF TGTGCCAGCAGCCCCGGGACAGGGACCGGCAATGAGCAGTTCTTC
NA TRBD1 TRBJ2-7 TRBV5-6 CASSQYRQGALSYEQYF TGTGCCAGCAGCCAATACCGACAGGGGGCCCTCTCCTACGAGCAGTACTTC
NA TRBD2 TRBJ2-1 TRBV19 CASSVPGLAGERQFF TGTGCCAGTAGTGTCCCGGGACTAGCGGGAGAAAGACAGTTCTTC
NA NA TRBJ1-5 TRBV7-9 CASSLRAGGPQHF TGTGCCAGCAGCTTAAGGGCGGGGGGTCCCCAGCATTTT
NA NA TRBJ2-7 TRBV29-1 CSVVSGFTYEQYF TGCAGCGTGGTTAGCGGTTTCACCTACGAGCAGTACTTC
NA TRBD1 TRBJ1-2 TRBV12-5 CASGLSYRDRARDGYTF TGTGCTAGTGGTTTGTCGTACCGGGACAGGGCGCGGGATGGCTACACCTTC
NA NA TRBJ2-1 TRBV6-4 CASSDPMAEQFF TGTGCCAGCAGTGACCCCATGGCTGAGCAGTTCTTC
once TRBD2 TRBJ2-7 TRBV11-2 CASSLLAGVDEQYF TGTGCCAGCAGCTTACTAGCGGGAGTTGACGAGCAGTACTTC
NA TRBD2 TRBJ2-7 TRBV29-1 CSVLVTSGAYEQYF TGCAGCGTTCTCGTGACTAGCGGGGCCTACGAGCAGTACTTC
NA NA TRBJ2-1 TRBV18 CASSLGTSQFF TGTGCCAGCTCACTTGGGACTTCGCAGTTCTTC
NA TRBD1 TRBJ2-7 TRBV11-3 CASSPRTGSYEQYF TGTGCCAGCAGCCCACGGACAGGGTCCTACGAGCAGTACTTC
NA TRBD1 TRBJ2-7 TRBV7-9 CASSTTRTGNDLYEQYF TGTGCCAGCAGCACGACCCGGACAGGGAACGACCTCTACGAGCAGTACTTC
NA TRBD2 TRBJ2-3 TRBV2 CASSEALASGRSDTQYF TGTGCCAGCAGTGAAGCGCTGGCTAGCGGGAGGTCAGATACGCAGTATTTT
NA TRBD2 TRBJ2-7 TRBV29-1 CSAQREGYEQYF TGCAGCGCCCAGCGGGAGGGATACGAGCAGTACTTC
once NA TRBJ2-2 TRBV6-1 CATSPGTGELFF TGTGCCACCTCGCCGGGTACAGGGGAGCTGTTTTTT
NA NA TRBJ1-1 TRBV4-3 CASSQEVHLNTEAFF TGCGCCAGCAGCCAAGAAGTACATTTGAACACTGAAGCTTTCTTT
few TRBD1 TRBJ2-2 TRBV19 CASSPGQGSTGELFF TGTGCCAGTAGTCCGGGACAGGGATCAACCGGGGAGCTGTTTTTT
few NA TRBJ1-5 TRBV29-1 CSVGNPGQPQHF TGCAGCGTTGGAAACCCAGGGCAGCCCCAGCATTTT
NA NA TRBJ2-3 TRBV4-1 CASSQVRVGSDTQYF TGCGCCAGCAGCCAAGTCAGGGTGGGTTCAGATACGCAGTATTTT
once NA TRBJ2-2 TRBV28 CASSFQGGIGELFF TGTGCCAGCAGTTTTCAGGGCGGAATCGGGGAGCTGTTTTTT
NA NA TRBJ2-7 TRBV14 CASPHDKRKSPYEQYF TGTGCCAGCCCCCACGACAAACGAAAAAGTCCCTACGAGCAGTACTTC
NA TRBD2 TRBJ2-5 TRBV6-1 CASSEALAGGGETQYF TGTGCCAGCAGTGAAGCCCTAGCGGGAGGAGGAGAGACCCAGTACTTC
NA TRBD1 TRBJ1-5 TRBV19 CASNLQGYSNQPQHF TGTGCCAGTAACCTACAGGGGTATAGCAATCAGCCCCAGCATTTT
NA NA TRBJ1-5 TRBV6-4 CASPGSTGKRQPQHF TGTGCCAGCCCGGGCTCGACAGGTAAGCGGCAGCCCCAGCATTTT
NA NA TRBJ2-3 TRBV7-8 CASSLAHWREEYF TGTGCCAGCAGCTTAGCGCATTGGAGGGAGGAGTATTTT
NA NA TRBJ2-1 TRBV5-8 CASSFQRRGFF TGTGCCAGCAGCTTCCAGCGGAGGGGGTTCTTC
NA TRBD1 TRBJ1-2 TRBV6-6 CASRTGQGAGYGYTF TGTGCCAGCAGGACAGGCCAGGGGGCCGGCTATGGCTACACCTTC
NA NA TRBJ1-4 TRBV19 CASSTDGKLLFF TGTGCCAGTAGTACGGACGGGAAACTACTGTTTTTT
NA TRBD2 TRBJ2-1 TRBV9 CASSPPGTSNEQFF TGTGCCAGCAGCCCTCCCGGGACTAGCAATGAGCAGTTCTTC
NA TRBD1 TRBJ1-3 TRBV27 CASSLRFLGTGVSGNTIYF TGTGCCAGCAGTTTACGTTTTTTGGGGACAGGGGTGTCTGGAAACACCATATATTTT
NA NA TRBJ1-2 TRBV28 CASSQWGRSYGYTF TGTGCCAGCAGCCAATGGGGCAGGAGCTATGGCTACACCTTC
NA TRBD2 TRBJ2-7 TRBV7-9 CASRSGNAYEQYF TGTGCCAGCAGGAGCGGGAACGCCTACGAGCAGTACTTC
NA TRBD1 TRBJ2-3 TRBV7-2 CASSRPGQGVDTQYF TGTGCCAGCAGCCGACCGGGACAGGGGGTAGATACGCAGTATTTT
NA TRBD1 TRBJ2-7 TRBV7-9 CASSSSAGGSYEQYF TGTGCCAGCAGCTCCTCGGCAGGGGGCTCCTACGAGCAGTACTTC
NA TRBD2 TRBJ2-1 TRBV6-6 CASSYSTSGAYNEQFF TGTGCCAGCAGTTACTCCACGAGCGGGGCCTACAATGAGCAGTTCTTC
NA TRBD1 TRBJ2-7 TRBV28 CASSLLGQGSLDPYEQYF TGTGCCAGCAGTTTATTGGGACAGGGCTCCCTGGATCCCTACGAGCAGTACTTC
NA NA TRBJ2-2 TRBV6-5 CASSRGTGELFF TGTGCCAGCAGCCGGGGCACCGGGGAGCTGTTTTTT
NA NA TRBJ2-1 TRBV2 CASRLRVRRPNEQFF TGTGCCAGCCGGCTCCGGGTCCGAAGGCCTAATGAGCAGTTCTTC
NA TRBD1 TRBJ2-7 TRBV19 CASSFRDSRTYEQYF TGTGCCAGTAGTTTCCGGGACAGCCGAACCTACGAGCAGTACTTC
few TRBD1 TRBJ2-7 TRBV27 CASSSLNRGIYEQYF TGTGCCAGCAGTTCCCTCAACAGGGGGATCTACGAGCAGTACTTC
NA TRBD1 TRBJ2-1 TRBV7-2 CASSLGWAGGRYNEQFF TGTGCCAGCAGCTTAGGCTGGGCAGGGGGACGGTACAATGAGCAGTTCTTC
NA NA TRBJ1-2 TRBV12-1 CASSFAAISECGYTF TGTGCCAGCAGCTTTGCCGCAATATCAGAATGTGGCTACACCTTC
NA TRBD2 TRBJ2-1 TRBV5-4 CASSMGLAANEQFF TGTGCCAGCAGTATGGGACTAGCGGCCAATGAGCAGTTCTTC
NA TRBD1 TRBJ1-2 TRBV20-1 CSATQGDGYTF TGCAGTGCTACGCAGGGGGATGGCTACACCTTC
once NA TRBJ2-2 TRBV6-5 CASSYSSALRLGELFF TGTGCCAGCAGTTACAGTAGCGCCCTAAGACTCGGGGAGCTGTTTTTT